This record covers a single T cell receptor (beta chain). Patients at the Seattle site were enrolled during active infection and followed longitudinally. These data originate in a study of blood T cell repertoires in COVID-19. The overall study: Samples representing acute and convalescent COVID-19 were sourced from the United States, Italy and Spain. Nucleic acid was either cDNA or gDNA, and it came from T cells, B-cell-depleted T cells, or PBMCs.

V lost 3 bases, J lost 2 bases, and 22 bases lay in between. The CDR3 runs 18 residues. CDR1 and CDR2 from the germline V gene are LNHDA and SQIVND (reference sequence). The authors' processing: Estimates of nucleated cell counts were drawn from the amplification of reference gene primers. Sequencing was performed with immunoSEQ multiplex PCR; in TCRdb, only in-frame clones are kept and a portion is missing. D and trimming come from the DNA, and the V and J calls and clone size come from that table. The table includes approximately 75,000 clones, 75% to 90% detected once. The TCR was taken from a man at least 80 years old with COVID-19, enrolled during active disease. The sample consisted of peripheral blood. The chain joins TRBV19 to TRBJ1-2; D call uncertain. The CDR3 reads CASSINGRPTIGNYGYTF. The CDR3 nucleotides are TGTGCCAGTAGTATTAACGGCAGGCCGACCATTGGGAACTATGGCTACACCTTC.